Listed below are T cell receptor beta chains from one sample, sequenced in a study of molecular identifiers for immune sequencing clone quantification. TCRdb independently ran MiXCR on the PCR reads; one entry per CDR3 protein. The sample has around 460,000 distinct CDR3 sequences; about 26% are singletons. Sequences were obtained from naive CD8+ T cells from blood, with Jurkat cell RNA spiked in. These receptors were collected from a human donor in good health. Some libraries in this study had Jurkat cell RNA spiked in. Each CDR3 is given with its conserved first and last residue. A D gene is named only where the DNA matches it firmly. Some rows mark clone size as missing; the rest say once, few, many or name a class of expanded clone.

v_gene,abundance,j_gene,d_gene,CDR3nt,CDR3aa
TRBV14,many,TRBJ1-1,.,TGTGCCAGCAGCCGAAGACAGCACACTGAAGCTTTCTTT,CASSRRQHTEAFF
TRBV7-9,many,TRBJ2-1,.,TGTGCCAGCAGCCTAATTTTCGACGGTGAAGAGGAGTTCTTC,CASSLIFDGEEEFF
TRBV6-5,few,TRBJ1-5,.,TGTGCCAGCGGTGGGGCCCAGCCCCAGCATTTT,CASGGAQPQHF
TRBV27,.,TRBJ2-7,TRBD2,TGTGCCAGCAGGGTTAGCGGGGGCCGCTCCTACGAGCAGTACTTC,CASRVSGGRSYEQYF
TRBV12-5,many,TRBJ2-3,.,TGTGCTAGTGGCGACAAGTATTCTAGCACAGATACGCAGTATTTT,CASGDKYSSTDTQYF
TRBV19,.,TRBJ2-7,TRBD2,TGTACCAGTAGCGCGGGGAGGGGTGGAGTCTACGAGCAGTACTTC,CTSSAGRGGVYEQYF
TRBV6-2/TRBV6-3,.,TRBJ2-3,TRBD2,TGTGCCAGCAGTTCCCGAGGGGCGGGAGTATCAGATACGCAGTATTTT,CASSSRGAGVSDTQYF
TRBV9,many,TRBJ2-3,TRBD2,TGTGCCAGCAGCGCCGGGAGGACGCCCCCAGATACGCAGTATTTT,CASSAGRTPPDTQYF
TRBV30,.,TRBJ2-1,TRBD2,TGTGCCTGGAGACTAGCGGGGGACCCCAATGAGCAGTTCTTC,CAWRLAGDPNEQFF
TRBV28,.,TRBJ1-6,.,TGTGCCAGCAGTTCGATGGACGGAAGGAATTCACCCCTCCACTTT,CASSSMDGRNSPLHF
TRBV7-6,many,TRBJ2-1,.,TGTGCCAGCAGCTTAGTGGGGTGGTGGGGCGCGGATGAGCAGTTCTTC,CASSLVGWWGADEQFF
TRBV7-3,many,TRBJ2-1,.,TGTGCCAGCAGTCCTACGGCGGGAGAGCAGTTCTTC,CASSPTAGEQFF
TRBV7-8,.,TRBJ1-4,.,TGTGCCAGCAGCCACGCGGCGGCAACTAATGAAAAACTGTTTTTT,CASSHAAATNEKLFF
TRBV7-7,few,TRBJ2-5,.,TGTGCCAGCAGCCCCGTGAGGGGGGACCAAGAGACCCAGTACTTC,CASSPVRGDQETQYF
TRBV28,few,TRBJ2-3,TRBD2,TGTGCCAGCAGTTCCGTTCCGGGACTAGCGGATACAGATACGCAGTATTTT,CASSSVPGLADTDTQYF
TRBV3-1,.,TRBJ2-7,.,TGTGCCAGCAGCCAAGGTATATCGGGTACCTACGAGCAGTACTTC,CASSQGISGTYEQYF
TRBV12-3/TRBV12-4,few,TRBJ2-3,TRBD2,TGTGCCAGCAGTTTAGCGGGACTAGCAGATACGCAGTATTTT,CASSLAGLADTQYF
TRBV6-2/TRBV6-3,few,TRBJ1-1,.,TGTGCCAGCAGCCCGGCGGGTCTGAACACTGAAGCTTTCTTT,CASSPAGLNTEAFF
TRBV10-3,few,TRBJ1-1,.,TGTGCCATCAGTGACTTATCAGGGGACACTGAAGCTTTCTTT,CAISDLSGDTEAFF
TRBV27,.,TRBJ2-1,TRBD2,TGTGCCAGCAGTAGAACAGGACTAGCGGGAGACAATGAGCAGTTCTTC,CASSRTGLAGDNEQFF
TRBV25-1,many,TRBJ1-6,.,TGTGCCAGCACTACGGGCCGTTCACCCCTCCACTTT,CASTTGRSPLHF
TRBV9,.,TRBJ2-2,.,TGTGCCAGCAGCCCAACGGGCCTCGAAAGGAACGGGGAGCTGTTTTTT,CASSPTGLERNGELFF
TRBV7-9,many,TRBJ2-3,.,TGTGCCAGCAGCTTAGTTATACAGGCCACAGATACGCAGTATTTT,CASSLVIQATDTQYF
TRBV12-3/TRBV12-4,.,TRBJ2-1,.,TGTGCCAGCAGTTCCCGGGTCCGGACTGGCGGCTACAATGAGCAGTTCTTC,CASSSRVRTGGYNEQFF
TRBV3-1,few,TRBJ1-2,.,TGTGCCAGCAGCCAAGAAGGCGAGACCTATGGCTACACCTTC,CASSQEGETYGYTF
TRBV11-1,.,TRBJ1-1,.,TGTGCCAGCAGCTTCCGGGACACTAGAAACACTGAAGCTTTCTTT,CASSFRDTRNTEAFF
TRBV14,.,TRBJ2-2,.,TGTGCCAGCAGCCTCGTTAATATCGGGGAGCTGTTTTTT,CASSLVNIGELFF
TRBV7-2,few,TRBJ2-1,TRBD2,TGTGCCAGCAGCTTAGAGGGACTATTTGGCTCCTACAATGAGCAGTTCTTC,CASSLEGLFGSYNEQFF